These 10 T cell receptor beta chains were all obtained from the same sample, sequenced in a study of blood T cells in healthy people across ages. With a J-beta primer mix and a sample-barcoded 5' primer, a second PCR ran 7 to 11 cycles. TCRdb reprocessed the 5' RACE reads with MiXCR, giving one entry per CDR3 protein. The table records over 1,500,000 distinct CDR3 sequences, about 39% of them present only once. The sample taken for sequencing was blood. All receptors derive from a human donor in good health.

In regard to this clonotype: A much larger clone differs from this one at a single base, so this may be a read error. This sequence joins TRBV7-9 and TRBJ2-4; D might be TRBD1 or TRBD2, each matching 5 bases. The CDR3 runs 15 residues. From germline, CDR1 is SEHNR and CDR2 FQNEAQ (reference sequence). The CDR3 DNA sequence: TGTGCCAGCAGCCCGGGACGGTTAGCCAAAGACATTCAGTACTTC. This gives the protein CASSPGRLAKDIQYF. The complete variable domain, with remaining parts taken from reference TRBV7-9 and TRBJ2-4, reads DTGVSQNPRHKITKRGQNVTFRCDPISEHNRLYWYRQTLGQGPEFLTYFQNEAQLEKSRLLSDRFSAERPKGSFSTLEIQRTEQGDSAMYLCASSPGRLAKDIQYFGAGTRLSVL.

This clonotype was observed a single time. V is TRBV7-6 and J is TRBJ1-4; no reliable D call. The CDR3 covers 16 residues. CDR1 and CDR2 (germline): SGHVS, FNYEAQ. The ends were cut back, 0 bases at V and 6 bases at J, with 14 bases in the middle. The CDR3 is CASSLAVGRPDEKLFF. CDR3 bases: TGTGCCAGCAGCTTAGCGGTGGGGAGACCTGATGAAAAACTGTTTTTT.

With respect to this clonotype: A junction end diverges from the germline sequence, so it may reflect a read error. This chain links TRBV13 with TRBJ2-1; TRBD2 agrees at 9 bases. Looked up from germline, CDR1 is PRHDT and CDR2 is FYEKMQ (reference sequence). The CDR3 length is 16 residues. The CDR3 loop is CAGSLDFAGGPGEQFF. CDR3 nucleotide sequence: TGTGCCGGCAGCTTGGATTTTGCGGGGGGGCCAGGGGAGCAGTTCTTC.

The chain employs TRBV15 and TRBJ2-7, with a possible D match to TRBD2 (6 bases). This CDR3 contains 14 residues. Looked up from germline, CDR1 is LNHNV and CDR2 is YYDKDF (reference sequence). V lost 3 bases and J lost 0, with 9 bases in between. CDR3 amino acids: CATSSGGSSYEQYF. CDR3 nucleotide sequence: TGTGCCACCAGCAGCGGGGGTAGCTCCTACGAGCAGTACTTC.

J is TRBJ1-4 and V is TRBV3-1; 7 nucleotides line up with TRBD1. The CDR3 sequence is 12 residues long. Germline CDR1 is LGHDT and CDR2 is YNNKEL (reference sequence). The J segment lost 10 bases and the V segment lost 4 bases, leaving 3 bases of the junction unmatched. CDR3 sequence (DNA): TGTGCCAGCAGCCTAGACAGGGCAAAACTGTTTTTT. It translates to CASSLDRAKLFF.

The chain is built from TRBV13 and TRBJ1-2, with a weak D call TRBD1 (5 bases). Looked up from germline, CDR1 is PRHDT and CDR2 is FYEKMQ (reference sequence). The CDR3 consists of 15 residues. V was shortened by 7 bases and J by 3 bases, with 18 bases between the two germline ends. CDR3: CASTSGRQTYYGYTF. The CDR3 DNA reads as TGTGCCAGCACCTCAGGGAGACAGACCTACTATGGCTACACCTTC.

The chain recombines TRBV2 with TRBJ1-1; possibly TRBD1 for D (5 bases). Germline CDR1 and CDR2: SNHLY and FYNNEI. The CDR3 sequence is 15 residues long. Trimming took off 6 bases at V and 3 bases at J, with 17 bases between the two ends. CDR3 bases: TGTGCCAGCAGAAACCGGGACGGGCCGCACACTGAAGCTTTCTTT. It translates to CASRNRDGPHTEAFF.

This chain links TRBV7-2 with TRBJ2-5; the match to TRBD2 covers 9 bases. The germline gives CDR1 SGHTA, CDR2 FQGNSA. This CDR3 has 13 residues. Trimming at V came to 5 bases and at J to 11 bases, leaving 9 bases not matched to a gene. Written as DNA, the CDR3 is TGTGCCAGCAGCCCCAGCGGGGGGAACAAGCAGTACTTC. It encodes CASSPSGGNKQYF.

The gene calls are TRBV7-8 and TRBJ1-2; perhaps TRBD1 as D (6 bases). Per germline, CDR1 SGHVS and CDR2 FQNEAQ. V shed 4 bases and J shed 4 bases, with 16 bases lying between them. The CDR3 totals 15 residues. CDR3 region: CASSSWGRGGYGYTF. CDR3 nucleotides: TGTGCCAGCAGCTCATGGGGCAGGGGCGGCTATGGCTACACCTTC.

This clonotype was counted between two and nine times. The CDR3 bases are TGTGCCAGCAGCTTAGGAAACAGGGGGCCAGAGACCCAGTACTTC. Its protein is CASSLGNRGPETQYF. The V and J genes are TRBV7-8 and TRBJ2-5; TRBD1 agrees at 9 bases. The ends lost 1 base at V and 4 bases at J; junction bases unmatched: 4. This CDR3 has 15 amino acids. CDR1 and CDR2 (germline): SGHVS, FQNEAQ. The complete variable domain, with remaining parts taken from reference TRBV7-8 and TRBJ2-5, reads GAGVSQSPRYKVAKRGQDVALRCDPISGHVSLFWYQQALGQGPEFLTYFQNEAQLDKSGLPSDRFFAERPEGSVSTLKIQRTQQEDSAVYLCASSLGNRGPETQYFGPGTRLLVL.